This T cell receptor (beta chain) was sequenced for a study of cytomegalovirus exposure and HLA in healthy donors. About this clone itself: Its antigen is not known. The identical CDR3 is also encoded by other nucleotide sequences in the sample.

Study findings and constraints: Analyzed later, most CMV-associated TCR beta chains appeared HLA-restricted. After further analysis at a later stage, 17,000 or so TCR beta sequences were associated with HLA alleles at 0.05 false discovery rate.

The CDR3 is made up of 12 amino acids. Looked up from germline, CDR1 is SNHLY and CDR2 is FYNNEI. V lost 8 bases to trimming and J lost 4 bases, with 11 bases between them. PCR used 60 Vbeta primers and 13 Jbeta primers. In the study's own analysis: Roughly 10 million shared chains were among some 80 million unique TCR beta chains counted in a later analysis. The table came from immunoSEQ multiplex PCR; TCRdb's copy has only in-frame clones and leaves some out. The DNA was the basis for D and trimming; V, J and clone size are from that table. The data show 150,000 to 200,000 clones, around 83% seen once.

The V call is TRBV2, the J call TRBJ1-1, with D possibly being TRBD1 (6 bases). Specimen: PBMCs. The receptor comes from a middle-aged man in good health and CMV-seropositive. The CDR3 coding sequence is TGTGCCAGCTTAGGGGGTCTCACTGAAGCTTTCTTT. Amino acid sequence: CASLGGLTEAFF.